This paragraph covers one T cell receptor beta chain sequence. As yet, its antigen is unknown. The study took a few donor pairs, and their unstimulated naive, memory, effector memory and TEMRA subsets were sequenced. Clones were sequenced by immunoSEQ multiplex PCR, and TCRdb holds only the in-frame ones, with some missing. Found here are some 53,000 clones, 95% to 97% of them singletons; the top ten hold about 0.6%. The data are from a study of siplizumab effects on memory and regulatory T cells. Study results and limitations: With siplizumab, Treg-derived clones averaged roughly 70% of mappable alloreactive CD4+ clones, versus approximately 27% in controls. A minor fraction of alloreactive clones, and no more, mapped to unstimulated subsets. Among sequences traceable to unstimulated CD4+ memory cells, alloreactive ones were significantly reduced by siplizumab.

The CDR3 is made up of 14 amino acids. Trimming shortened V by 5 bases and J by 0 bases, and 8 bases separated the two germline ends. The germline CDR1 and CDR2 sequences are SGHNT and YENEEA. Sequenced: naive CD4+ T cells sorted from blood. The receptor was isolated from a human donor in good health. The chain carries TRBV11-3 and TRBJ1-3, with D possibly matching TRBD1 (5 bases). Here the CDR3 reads CASSGGSSGNTIYF. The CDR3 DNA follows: TGTGCCAGCAGCGGGGGGAGCTCTGGAAACACCATATATTTT.